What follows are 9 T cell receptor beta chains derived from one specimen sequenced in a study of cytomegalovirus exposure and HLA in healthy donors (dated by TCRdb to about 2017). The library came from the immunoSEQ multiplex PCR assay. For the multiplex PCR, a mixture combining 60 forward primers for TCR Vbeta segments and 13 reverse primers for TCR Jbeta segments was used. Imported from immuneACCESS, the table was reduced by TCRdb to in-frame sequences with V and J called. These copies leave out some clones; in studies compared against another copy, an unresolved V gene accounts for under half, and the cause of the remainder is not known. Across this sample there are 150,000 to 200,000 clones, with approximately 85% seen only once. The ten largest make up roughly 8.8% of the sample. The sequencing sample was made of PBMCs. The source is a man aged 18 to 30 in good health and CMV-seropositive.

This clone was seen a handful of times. The CDR3 nucleotides read TGTGCCAGTTCGCCTCGGGGAAATTCACCCCTCCACTTT. Its protein is CASSPRGNSPLHF. This chain joins TRBV6-6 and TRBJ1-6; no clear D. V was clipped by 9 bases and J by 7 bases, with 13 bases between them. Germline V lookup: CDR1 MNHNY, CDR2 SVGAGI (reference sequence). This CDR3 comprises 13 residues.

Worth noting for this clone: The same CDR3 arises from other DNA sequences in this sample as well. The CDR3 loop is CASSVEDNYNEQFF. Written as DNA, the CDR3 is TGTGCCAGCAGCGTAGAAGACAACTACAATGAGCAGTTCTTC. The chain employs TRBV9 and TRBJ2-1; no clear D. Per germline, CDR1 SGDLS and CDR2 YYNGEE. The CDR3 length is 14 residues. V gave up 0 bases and J gave up 3 bases, with 7 bases separating them.

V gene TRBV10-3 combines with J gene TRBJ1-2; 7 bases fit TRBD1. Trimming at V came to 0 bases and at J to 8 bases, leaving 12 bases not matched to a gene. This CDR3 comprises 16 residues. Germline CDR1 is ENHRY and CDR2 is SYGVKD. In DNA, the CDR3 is TGTGCCATCAGTGAGTCGTTAAGAGGGGGCTTTGGAGGCTACACCTTC. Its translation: CAISESLRGGFGGYTF.

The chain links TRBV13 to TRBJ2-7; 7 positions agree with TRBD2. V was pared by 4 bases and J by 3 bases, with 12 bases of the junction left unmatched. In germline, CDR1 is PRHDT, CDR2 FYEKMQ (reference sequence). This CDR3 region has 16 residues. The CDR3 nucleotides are TGTGCCAGCAGCTCCGCCGGTGAGACTAGCTTCTACGAGCAGTACTTC. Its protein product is CASSSAGETSFYEQYF.

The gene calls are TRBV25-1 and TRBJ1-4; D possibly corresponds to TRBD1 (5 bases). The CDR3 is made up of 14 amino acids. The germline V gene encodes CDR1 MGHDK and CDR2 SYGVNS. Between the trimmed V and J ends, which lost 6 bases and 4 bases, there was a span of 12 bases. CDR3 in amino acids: CASSWGGVNEKLFF. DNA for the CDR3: TGTGCCAGCAGCTGGGGAGGGGTTAATGAAAAACTGTTTTTT.

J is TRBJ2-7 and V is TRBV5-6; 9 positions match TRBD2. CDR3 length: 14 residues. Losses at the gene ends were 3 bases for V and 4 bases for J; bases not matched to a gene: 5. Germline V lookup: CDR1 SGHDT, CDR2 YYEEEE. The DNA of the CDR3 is TGTGCCAGCAGCTCCGGGACTAGCAATTACGAGCAGTACTTC. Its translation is CASSSGTSNYEQYF.

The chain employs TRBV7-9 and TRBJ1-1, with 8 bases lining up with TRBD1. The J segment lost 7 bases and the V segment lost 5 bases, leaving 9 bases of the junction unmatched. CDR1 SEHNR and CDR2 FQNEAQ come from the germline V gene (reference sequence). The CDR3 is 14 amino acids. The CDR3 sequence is CASSISGGRGEAFF. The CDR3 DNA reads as TGTGCCAGCAGCATTTCAGGGGGCAGGGGTGAAGCTTTCTTT.

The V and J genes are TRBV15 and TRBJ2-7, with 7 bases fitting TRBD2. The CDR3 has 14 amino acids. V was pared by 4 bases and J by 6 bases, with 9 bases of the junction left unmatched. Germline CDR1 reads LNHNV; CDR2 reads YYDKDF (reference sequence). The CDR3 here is CATSTAWPSGEQYF. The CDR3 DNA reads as TGTGCCACCAGCACCGCCTGGCCTAGCGGCGAGCAGTACTTC.

The CDR3 nucleotides read TGTGCCAGCAGTCGTTCACCCCTTCCCAACTCGAATTCACCCCTCCACTTT. This encodes CASSRSPLPNSNSPLHF. The genes are TRBV27 and TRBJ1-6; D not certain. Germline V lookup: CDR1 MNHEY, CDR2 SMNVEV (reference sequence). V lost 5 bases and J lost 7, with 21 bases in between. The CDR3 covers 17 residues.